The clone carrying this T cell receptor beta chain has a count of ten or more. Its antigen is unidentified. As for time point: sample taken at primary tumor resection. Individually, TCR cDNA molecules were each labelled with a unique molecular identifier. Using its own MiXCR run on the 5' RACE reads, TCRdb lists one record per CDR3 protein. Altogether 2,300 or so distinct CDR3 sequences are present, 20% to 25% being singletons, with the ten largest covering 24%. CDR1 is SQVTM and CDR2 is ANQGSEA in the germline V gene. The CDR3 has 15 residues. The germline V and J ends were trimmed by 0 bases and 4 bases, with 13 bases remaining between them. The record originates from a study of spatial heterogeneity in lung cancer. Points from the study as a whole: The study found that expanded intratumoral alpha and beta TCR counts tracked tumor mutation counts. The estimate shows that only about 7% of tumor T cells were covered for alpha and around 13% for beta chains.

This TCR was sampled from a male donor with early-stage non-small cell lung cancer. The chain combines TRBV29-1 with TRBJ2-1; D call uncertain. The sample was lung tumor tissue, taken at surgery. The CDR3 nucleotides read TGCAGCGTTGAAGAACAGAGCCTTGGTTACAATGAGCAGTTCTTC. Protein: CSVEEQSLGYNEQFF.